The 31 T cell receptor beta chains listed next were all sequenced from one sample in a study of shared clonotypes between healthy human individuals. Assay: immunoSEQ multiplex PCR; the TCRdb copy retains only in-frame clones and omits some. This sample has some 2.4 million clones, with approximately 94% found just once. Sample: naive CD4+ T cells from PBMCs. Subset noted: CD45RA+ positively selected. The receptors shown here come from a man between 18 and 35 years old in good health. Some clones in this sample may be carry-over from other donors' samples.

The V call is TRBV5-1, the J call TRBJ1-5; D is undetermined. V dropped 0 bases and J dropped 0 bases, with 7 bases sitting between them. The CDR3 covers 15 residues. In germline, CDR1 is SGHRS, CDR2 YFSETQ. The CDR3 reads CASSLAPSSNQPQHF. CDR3 DNA sequence: TGCGCCAGCAGCTTGGCCCCCTCTAGCAATCAGCCCCAGCATTTT.

The chain combines TRBV4-2 with TRBJ2-1, with 8 bases matching TRBD2. The CDR3 length is 16 residues. After removal of 1 base from V and 6 bases from J, the junction contained 8 bases not matched to a gene. Germline values: CDR1 LGHNA, CDR2 YNFKEQ. In DNA form, the CDR3 reads TGTGCCAGCAGCCAAGGTGGCGGGAGGAGTTTCAATGAGCAGTTCTTC. Translated, it gives CASSQGGGRSFNEQFF.

The V and J genes are TRBV2 and TRBJ2-5; D unclear. V lost 3 bases to trimming and J lost 4 bases, with 15 bases between them. There are 15 residues in the CDR3. CDR1 SNHLY and CDR2 FYNNEI come from the germline V gene. The CDR3 DNA reads as TGTGCCAGCAGTGATGGGCCAGGTAGCCGAGAGACCCAGTACTTC. Protein sequence: CASSDGPGSRETQYF.

This rearrangement joins TRBV4-2 to TRBJ1-2; D is perhaps TRBD1 (5 bases). The CDR3 length is 14 residues. CDR1 is LGHNA, CDR2 YNFKEQ, per germline. V dropped 0 bases and J dropped 6 bases, with 11 bases sitting between them. The CDR3: CASSQEAGPHGYTF. CDR3 nucleotides: TGTGCCAGCAGCCAAGAAGCGGGGCCGCATGGCTACACCTTC.

The CDR3 DNA reads TGTGCCACCAACCCTGGGCTCTCGAGCAATCAGCCCCAGCATTTT. Residues: CATNPGLSSNQPQHF. The genes are TRBV27 and TRBJ1-5; D gene ambiguous. Per the germline V gene, CDR1 is MNHEY and CDR2 is SMNVEV (reference sequence). This CDR3 has 15 residues. V was clipped by 10 bases and J by 1 base, with 17 bases between them.

The genes are TRBV7-2 and TRBJ1-1, with D unresolved. V was clipped by 5 bases and J by 1 base, with 11 bases between them. The CDR3 length is 14 residues. Germline loops: CDR1 SGHTA, CDR2 FQGNSA. The CDR3 sequence is CASSPSLGNTEAFF. The CDR3 DNA reads TGTGCCAGCAGCCCATCCCTGGGGAACACTGAAGCTTTCTTT.

J is TRBJ1-5 and V is TRBV10-3, with TRBD1 as a possible D gene (5 bases). The CDR3 is 15 residues long. CDR1 is ENHRY, CDR2 SYGVKD, per germline. The V gene lost 4 bases and the J gene lost 7 bases, with 17 bases spanning the gap. CDR3: CAISGAGGFAQPQHF. The CDR3 nucleotides read TGTGCCATCAGTGGGGCGGGGGGTTTCGCCCAGCCCCAGCATTTT.

A note on this clone: The sample carries other DNA sequences with the same CDR3. V usage is TRBV5-1 and J usage is TRBJ1-2; possible D gene TRBD1, 6 bases. The germline V and J ends were trimmed by 0 bases and 8 bases, with 8 bases remaining between them. Germline CDR1 and CDR2: SGHRS and YFSETQ. This CDR3 is 12 amino acids long. The CDR3 nucleotides are TGCGCCAGCAGCTTGGACAGGGAGGGCTACACCTTC. It is translated as CASSLDREGYTF.

This rearrangement joins TRBV6-1 to TRBJ2-7, with D possibly TRBD1 on 6 matching bases. Germline CDR1 MNHNS, CDR2 SASEGT. With 6 bases removed from V and 0 bases from J, the gap between germline ends came to 12 bases. The CDR3 runs to 14 residues. CDR3 nucleotides: TGTGCCAGCAGGGAACAGGGTATCTCCTACGAGCAGTACTTC. This translates into CASREQGISYEQYF.

The chain recombines TRBV5-1 with TRBJ2-5; 7 positions match TRBD1. The V gene's germline CDR1 is SGHRS and CDR2 YFSETQ. The CDR3 is 15 residues long. The V segment lost 4 bases and the J segment 0 bases; nucleotides outside the gene matches: 6. The chain's CDR3 is CASSATGQHQETQYF. DNA of the CDR3: TGCGCCAGCAGCGCAACGGGACAGCACCAAGAGACCCAGTACTTC.

The chain has TRBV7-8 and TRBJ2-7; 9 nucleotides agree with TRBD1. Germline lookup yields CDR1 SGHVS and CDR2 FQNEAQ. Trimming cost V 5 bases and J 6 bases; bases outside gene matches: 5. CDR3 length equals 13 residues. CDR3 loop: CASSRDRDGEQYF. The DNA of the CDR3 is TGTGCCAGCAGCAGGGACAGGGATGGCGAGCAGTACTTC. Supplemented by reference TRBV7-8 and TRBJ2-7, the full variable domain reads GAGVSQSPRYKVAKRGQDVALRCDPISGHVSLFWYQQALGQGPEFLTYFQNEAQLDKSGLPSDRFFAERPEGSVSTLKIQRTQQEDSAVYLCASSRDRDGEQYFGPGTRLTVT.

This clone was detected only once. The chain carries TRBV6-1 and TRBJ2-7, with D perhaps matching TRBD2 (6 bases). The germline CDR1 and CDR2 sequences are MNHNS and SASEGT. Trimming removed 8 bases from V and 5 bases from J, with 16 bases in between. The CDR3 is 13 amino acids. The CDR3 region is CASRRRGGNEQYF. Written as DNA, the CDR3 is TGTGCCAGCCGGCGAAGGGGAGGCAACGAGCAGTACTTC.

The V and J genes are TRBV27 and TRBJ2-2, with TRBD1 as a possible D gene (5 bases). Looked up from germline, CDR1 is MNHEY and CDR2 is SMNVEV (reference sequence). The CDR3 extends over 14 amino acids. The germline V and J ends were trimmed by 1 base and 8 bases, with 11 bases remaining between them. The CDR3: CASSLFQGTGELFF. DNA for the CDR3: TGTGCCAGCAGTTTATTCCAGGGTACGGGGGAGCTGTTTTTT.

The rearrangement joins TRBV2 to TRBJ1-4; no clear D gene. Germline V gene sequence: CDR1 SNHLY, CDR2 FYNNEI. The CDR3 consists of 12 residues. The V gene lost 11 bases and the J gene lost 3 bases, with 10 bases spanning the gap. The CDR3: CARGGANEKLFF. Here the CDR3 DNA reads TGTGCCCGGGGTGGGGCTAATGAAAAACTGTTTTTT.

The V call is TRBV19, the J call TRBJ1-5; 9 positions agree with TRBD1. There are 15 residues in the CDR3. Germline trimming cut 2 bases from V and 4 bases from J; bases unmatched to any gene: 3. Germline values: CDR1 LNHDA, CDR2 SQIVND (reference sequence). In nucleotides, the CDR3 is TGTGCCAGTAGTATAACAGGGGGCCCAAATCAGCCCCAGCATTTT. It specifies CASSITGGPNQPQHF.

This clone was seen only once. The chain links TRBV4-2 to TRBJ2-1; 11 bases fit TRBD2. The CDR3 consists of 18 residues. CDR1 and CDR2 from the germline V gene are LGHNA and YNFKEQ. Trimming cost V 1 base and J 6 bases; bases outside gene matches: 11. For the CDR3, the DNA is TGTGCCAGCAGCCAAGTTGGGATAGCGGGAGGGCTTGGCAATGAGCAGTTCTTC. Its protein is CASSQVGIAGGLGNEQFF.

Comment on this clone: Other DNA sequences from this sample encode an identical CDR3 as well. V is TRBV6-4 and J is TRBJ2-1, with TRBD1 identical over 7 bases. V lost 6 bases, J lost 4 bases, and 3 bases stayed unmatched. CDR1 MRHNA and CDR2 SNTAGT come from the germline V gene. There are 13 residues in the CDR3. The CDR3 spells CASSDRAYNEQFF. The DNA of the CDR3 is TGTGCCAGCAGCGACAGGGCGTACAATGAGCAGTTCTTC.

The V gene is TRBV4-1, the J gene TRBJ2-5; D not resolved. Germline CDR1 and CDR2: MGHRA and YSYEKL. V lost 3 bases, J lost 1 base, and 6 bases lay in between. The CDR3 length is 13 residues. CDR3 amino acids: CASSQTPQETQYF. The DNA of the CDR3 is TGCGCCAGCAGCCAGACCCCCCAAGAGACCCAGTACTTC.

CDR3 nucleotide sequence: TGTGCCAGCAGTTTATTGGACAGGGAGTCCCACGAGCAGTACTTC. This gives the protein CASSLLDRESHEQYF. This chain uses TRBV28 with TRBJ2-7; 8 nucleotides align to TRBD1. The CDR3 has 15 residues. Germline V gene lookup returns CDR1 MDHEN and CDR2 SYDVKM. J gave up 5 bases and V 1 base, and 7 bases lay outside the gene matches.

The chain recombines TRBV4-2 with TRBJ2-3, with 7 bases identical to TRBD2. This CDR3 has 16 residues. The V gene's germline CDR1 is LGHNA and CDR2 YNFKEQ. V gave up 1 base and J gave up 0 bases; unmatched junction bases: 4. The CDR3 here is CASSQGAGSSTDTQYF. For the CDR3, the DNA is TGTGCCAGCAGCCAAGGAGCGGGGTCCAGCACAGATACGCAGTATTTT.

V is TRBV6-4 and J is TRBJ2-1, with D tentatively TRBD1 (6 bases). V was shortened by 4 bases and J by 9 bases, with 16 bases between the two germline ends. The germline CDR1 and CDR2 sequences are MRHNA and SNTAGT. The CDR3 covers 14 residues. CDR3: CASSGEQGVGEQFF. CDR3 DNA: TGTGCCAGCAGTGGGGAACAGGGAGTGGGTGAGCAGTTCTTC.

Comments on this clone: Additional DNA sequences in this sample encode the identical CDR3. J is TRBJ2-5 and V is TRBV7-2; possible D gene TRBD2, 6 bases. Germline loops: CDR1 SGHTA, CDR2 FQGNSA. V lost 5 bases, J lost 2 bases, and 9 bases lay in between. CDR3 length: 13 residues. CDR3 nucleotide sequence: TGTGCCAGCAGCCCGAGCGGGCAAGAGACCCAGTACTTC. The encoded protein is CASSPSGQETQYF.

This chain joins TRBV15 and TRBJ1-2, with D unresolved. Trimming removed 0 bases at V and 4 bases at J, with 12 bases between. CDR3 length: 15 residues. CDR1 LNHNV and CDR2 YYDKDF come from the germline V gene (reference sequence). Here the CDR3 reads CATSRDSLGTYGYTF. In DNA, the CDR3 is TGTGCCACCAGCAGAGACTCTCTTGGCACCTATGGCTACACCTTC.

Turning to this clone: Distinct nucleotide sequences in the sample also encode this CDR3. In nucleotides, the CDR3 is TGTGCCAGCAGTAGTTTCTCTGGGGCCAACGTCCTGACTTTC. Its translation: CASSSFSGANVLTF. V usage is TRBV6-5 and J usage is TRBJ2-6; D uncertain. This CDR3 contains 14 residues. V shed 5 bases and J shed 0 bases, with 5 bases lying between them. The V gene's germline CDR1 is MNHEY and CDR2 SVGAGI.

The chain recombines TRBV5-1 with TRBJ2-1; TRBD2 agrees at 10 bases. V lost 4 bases, J lost 5 bases, and 12 bases stayed unmatched. This CDR3 spans 17 amino acids. The germline V gene has CDR1 SGHRS and CDR2 YFSETQ. The CDR3 here is CASSLYLLAGTHNEQFF. CDR3 bases: TGCGCCAGCAGCCTGTACTTACTAGCGGGAACCCACAATGAGCAGTTCTTC.

The chain employs TRBV5-4 and TRBJ2-1, with a possible D match to TRBD2 (5 bases). Germline CDR1 reads SGHNT; CDR2 reads YYREEE (reference sequence). Trimming cost V 4 bases and J 8 bases, with 10 bases left between them. The CDR3 is made up of 12 amino acids. The CDR3 is CASSLGLDEQFF. Here the CDR3 DNA reads TGTGCCAGCAGCCTCGGACTGGATGAGCAGTTCTTC. Variable domain in full (rest from reference TRBV5-4 and TRBJ2-1): ETGVTQSPTHLIKTRGQQVTLRCSSQSGHNTVSWYQQALGQGPQFIFQYYREEENGRGNFPPRFSGLQFPNYSSELNVNALELDDSALYLCASSLGLDEQFFGPGTRLTVL.

In this sample, this clone turned up once. The junction shows a germline mismatch at one end, possibly a read error. The chain joins TRBV14 to TRBJ1-1, with D perhaps TRBD1 (6 bases). This CDR3 has 13 amino acids. Per germline, CDR1 SGHDN and CDR2 FVKESK. The CDR3 DNA sequence: TGTGCCAGCAGCCAACTTCGACAGGCTGAGGCTTTCTTT. Protein sequence: CASSQLRQAEAFF.

The chain links TRBV25-1 to TRBJ2-4, with D possibly TRBD2 on 5 matching bases. V was cut by 5 bases and J by 0 bases, with 20 bases left in between. The CDR3 is made up of 18 amino acids. CDR1 and CDR2 (germline): MGHDK, SYGVNS. As DNA, the CDR3 is TGTGCCAGCAGTCCACTTGCTGGAGGAAACTTAGCCAAAAACATTCAGTACTTC. It encodes CASSPLAGGNLAKNIQYF.

This chain uses TRBV21-1 with TRBJ1-3. TRBV21-1 is reported as a pseudogene. The CDR3 spans 20 residues. The CDR3 here is CASRGIDQFRDSRRGNTIYF. CDR3 DNA sequence: TGTGCCAGCAGGGGGATCGATCAATTCCGGGACTCTCGGAGGGGAAACACCATATATTTT.

J is TRBJ2-1 and V is TRBV28; 8 bases fit TRBD2. CDR3 length equals 15 residues. Germline values: CDR1 MDHEN, CDR2 SYDVKM. V lost 6 bases to trimming and J lost 6 bases; unmatched junction nucleotides: 10. The CDR3 protein is CASRETGTSGNEQFF. The DNA for the CDR3 is TGTGCCAGCAGGGAAACCGGGACTAGTGGCAATGAGCAGTTCTTC.

The chain has TRBV19 and TRBJ2-3; D is uncertain. The V end was cut by 3 bases, the J end by 1 base, with 11 bases between. This CDR3 spans 15 amino acids. Germline CDR1 reads LNHDA; CDR2 reads SQIVND (reference sequence). CDR3 nucleotide sequence: TGTGCCAGTAGTATTTCGGGCCAAGGCACAGATACGCAGTATTTT. It codes for CASSISGQGTDTQYF.